The source of this T cell receptor (beta chain) is a study of glioma-infiltrating T cells. Amplification of TCR alpha and beta CDR3 regions from RNA used iRepertoire nested multiplex PCR. TCRdb reprocessed the multiplex PCR reads with MiXCR, giving one entry per CDR3 protein. The sample includes 95,000 to 110,000 distinct CDR3 sequences, about 30% of them seen just once. V was clipped by 2 bases and J by 2 bases, with 12 bases between them. This CDR3 region has 15 residues. Germline loops: CDR1 SGHVS, CDR2 FQNEAQ. The sample was glioma tissue, nonneoplastic brain tissue, or PBMCs (not recorded which). J is TRBJ1-2 and V is TRBV7-8; weak D call: TRBD1 (6 bases). This clonotype was sampled from a human donor with low-grade glioma or glioblastoma, undergoing nonglioma brain surgery, or in good health (not recorded which). CDR3 in DNA: TGTGCCAGCAGCTTAACACAGACAGGCAACTATGGCTACACCTTC. The encoded protein is CASSLTQTGNYGYTF.